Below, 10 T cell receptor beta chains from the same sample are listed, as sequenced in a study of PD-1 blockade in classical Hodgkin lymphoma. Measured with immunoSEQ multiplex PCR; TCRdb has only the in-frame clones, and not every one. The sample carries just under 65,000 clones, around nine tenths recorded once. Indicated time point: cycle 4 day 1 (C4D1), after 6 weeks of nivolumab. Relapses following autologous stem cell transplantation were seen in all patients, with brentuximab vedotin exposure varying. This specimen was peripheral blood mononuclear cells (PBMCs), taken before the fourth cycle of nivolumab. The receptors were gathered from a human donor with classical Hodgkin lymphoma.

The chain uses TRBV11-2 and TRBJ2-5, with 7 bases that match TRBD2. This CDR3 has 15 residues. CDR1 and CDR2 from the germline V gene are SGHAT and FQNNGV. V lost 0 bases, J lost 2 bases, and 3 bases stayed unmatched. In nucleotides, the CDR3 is TGTGCCAGCAGCTTAGATGGGGGGGGGCAAGAGACCCAGTACTTC. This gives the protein CASSLDGGGQETQYF.

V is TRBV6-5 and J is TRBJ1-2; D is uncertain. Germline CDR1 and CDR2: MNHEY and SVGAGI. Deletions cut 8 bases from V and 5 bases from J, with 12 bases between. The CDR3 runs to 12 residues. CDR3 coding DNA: TGTGCCAGCTTCCGGAACCTATATGGCTACACCTTC. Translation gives CASFRNLYGYTF.

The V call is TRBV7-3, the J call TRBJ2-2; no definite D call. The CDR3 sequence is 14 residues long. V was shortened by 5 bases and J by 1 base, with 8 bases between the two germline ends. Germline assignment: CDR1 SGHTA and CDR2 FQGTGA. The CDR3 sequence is CASSQGRNTGELFF. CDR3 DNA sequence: TGTGCCAGCAGCCAAGGCCGGAACACCGGGGAGCTGTTTTTT. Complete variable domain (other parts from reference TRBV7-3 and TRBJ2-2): GAGVSQTPSNKVTEKGKYVELRCDPISGHTALYWYRQSLGQGPEFLIYFQGTGAADDSGLPNDRFFAVRPEGSVSTLKIQRTERGDSAVYLCASSQGRNTGELFFGEGSRLTVL.

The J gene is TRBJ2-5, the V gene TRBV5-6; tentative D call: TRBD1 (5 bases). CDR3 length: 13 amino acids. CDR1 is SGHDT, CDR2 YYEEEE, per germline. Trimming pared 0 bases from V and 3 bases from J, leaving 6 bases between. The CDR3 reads CASSLVREETQYF. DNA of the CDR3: TGTGCCAGCAGCTTGGTCAGGGAAGAGACCCAGTACTTC. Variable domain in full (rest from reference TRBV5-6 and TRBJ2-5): DAGVTQSPTHLIKTRGQQVTLRCSPKSGHDTVSWYQQALGQGPQFIFQYYEEEERQRGNFPDRFSGHQFPNYSSELNVNALLLGDSALYLCASSLVREETQYFGPGTRLLVL.

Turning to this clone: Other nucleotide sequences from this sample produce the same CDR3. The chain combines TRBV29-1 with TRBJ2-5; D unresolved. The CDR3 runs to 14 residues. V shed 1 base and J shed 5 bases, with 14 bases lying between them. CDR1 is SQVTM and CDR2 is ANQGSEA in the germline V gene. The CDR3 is CSVEGAGFRETQYF. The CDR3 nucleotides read TGCAGCGTTGAAGGGGCCGGTTTTCGGGAGACCCAGTACTTC. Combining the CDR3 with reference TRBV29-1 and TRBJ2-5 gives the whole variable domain SAVISQKPSRDICQRGTSLTIQCQVDSQVTMMFWYRQQPGQSLTLIATANQGSEATYESGFVIDKFPISRPNLTFSTLTVSNMSPEDSSIYLCSVEGAGFRETQYFGPGTRLLVL.

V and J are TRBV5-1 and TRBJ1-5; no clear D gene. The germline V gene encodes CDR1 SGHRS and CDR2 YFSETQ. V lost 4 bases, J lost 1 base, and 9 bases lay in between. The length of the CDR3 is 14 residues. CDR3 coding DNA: TGCGCCAGCAGCGCCGACGGGAGCAATCAGCCCCAGCATTTT. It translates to CASSADGSNQPQHF.

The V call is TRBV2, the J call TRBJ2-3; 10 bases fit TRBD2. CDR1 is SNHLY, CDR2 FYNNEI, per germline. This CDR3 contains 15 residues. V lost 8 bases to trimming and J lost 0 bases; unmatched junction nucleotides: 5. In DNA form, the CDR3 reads TGTGCCAGCCTAGCGGGGGCCTTAAGCACAGATACGCAGTATTTT. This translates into CASLAGALSTDTQYF.

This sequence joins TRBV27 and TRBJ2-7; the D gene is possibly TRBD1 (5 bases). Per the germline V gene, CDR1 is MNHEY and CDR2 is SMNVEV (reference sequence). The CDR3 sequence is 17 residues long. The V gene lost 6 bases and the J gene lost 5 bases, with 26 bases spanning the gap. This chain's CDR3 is CASRPDSRRLPNNEQYF. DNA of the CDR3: TGTGCCAGCAGACCCGACAGTCGAAGGCTACCTAATAACGAGCAGTACTTC.

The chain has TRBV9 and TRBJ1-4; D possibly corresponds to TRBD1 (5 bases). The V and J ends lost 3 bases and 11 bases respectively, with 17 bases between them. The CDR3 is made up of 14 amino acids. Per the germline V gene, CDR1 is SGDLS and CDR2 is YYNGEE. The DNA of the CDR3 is TGTGCCAGCAGCGCGACAGAAACGGATTGGAAACTGTTTTTT. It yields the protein CASSATETDWKLFF.

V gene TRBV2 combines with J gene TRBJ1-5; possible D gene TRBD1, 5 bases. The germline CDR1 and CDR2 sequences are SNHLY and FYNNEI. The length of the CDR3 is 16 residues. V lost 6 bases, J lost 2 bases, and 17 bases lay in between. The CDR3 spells CASRSGTQDGNQPQHF. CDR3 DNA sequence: TGTGCCAGCAGATCCGGGACCCAAGATGGCAATCAGCCCCAGCATTTT.